The 32 T cell receptor beta chains reported below all come from one sample, sequenced in a study of control samples from healthy donors and cancer patients. Libraries were prepared by immunoSEQ multiplex PCR; TCRdb keeps only in-frame clonotypes and omits some of them. Of roughly 130,000 clones in the sample, 85% to 95% were seen once. The sequencing input was PBMCs. The origin of the receptors is a man aged 50 to 60 with head and neck cancer.

The chain employs TRBV2 and TRBJ2-2; D may be TRBD2 (6 bases). Germline V gene data show CDR1 as SNHLY and CDR2 as FYNNEI. Trimming left V 6 bases short and J 0 bases short, with 17 bases between. The length of the CDR3 is 17 residues. CDR3 coding DNA: TGTGCCAGCAGGGGGGGTTTAGGGCCTACGAACACCGGGGAGCTGTTTTTT. It encodes CASRGGLGPTNTGELFF. Full variable domain (remainder filled in from reference TRBV2 and TRBJ2-2): EPEVTQTPSHQVTQMGQEVILRCVPISNHLYFYWYRQILGQKVEFLVSFYNNEISEKSEIFDDQFSVERPDGSNFTLKIRSTKLEDSAMYFCASRGGLGPTNTGELFFGEGSRLTVL.

CDR3 in DNA: TGTGCCAGCAGCGCCGGGACCGAGCAGTACTTC. Residues: CASSAGTEQYF. V is TRBV9 and J is TRBJ2-7, with D perhaps TRBD1 or TRBD2 (5 bases each). CDR3 length equals 11 residues. The V end was cut by 3 bases, the J end by 6 bases, with 7 bases between. CDR1 and CDR2 (germline): SGDLS, YYNGEE. The complete variable domain, with remaining parts taken from reference TRBV9 and TRBJ2-7, reads DSGVTQTPKHLITATGQRVTLRCSPRSGDLSVYWYQQSLDQGLQFLIQYYNGEERAKGNILERFSAQQFPDLHSELNLSSLELGDSALYFCASSAGTEQYFGPGTRLTVT.

The CDR3, as DNA: TGTGCCAGCAGCTTAGAAGGCATGGCCGGAAACACCATATATTTT. It is translated as CASSLEGMAGNTIYF. The chain is built from TRBV7-2 and TRBJ1-3; D call uncertain. The V and J ends lost 1 base and 4 bases respectively, with 11 bases between them. CDR1 is SGHTA, CDR2 FQGNSA, per germline. This CDR3 comprises 15 residues.

This rearrangement joins TRBV6-5 to TRBJ1-2, with a tentative D call TRBD1 (5 bases). Germline CDR1 and CDR2: MNHEY and SVGAGI. The CDR3 is 16 residues long. The V end lost 2 bases, the J end lost 5 bases, and 18 bases lay between the germline ends. The chain's CDR3 is CASSYTTTVSLYGYTF. CDR3 sequence (DNA): TGTGCCAGCAGTTACACAACGACAGTAAGCTTATATGGCTACACCTTC.

The chain couples TRBV7-2 to TRBJ1-2; a weak D match, TRBD1 (6 bases). Germline loops: CDR1 SGHTA, CDR2 FQGNSA. CDR3 length equals 15 residues. Between the trimmed V and J ends, which lost 5 bases and 3 bases, there was a span of 16 bases. The CDR3 sequence is CASSPGGGHYYGYTF. CDR3 DNA sequence: TGTGCCAGCAGCCCGGGAGGGGGACATTACTATGGCTACACCTTC.

The V gene is TRBV7-6, the J gene TRBJ2-3; D possibly corresponds to TRBD2 (6 bases). The CDR3 is made up of 14 amino acids. V lost 5 bases, J lost 2 bases, and 11 bases lay in between. CDR1 SGHVS and CDR2 FNYEAQ come from the germline V gene. The CDR3 sequence: CASSPGLNTDTQYF. The CDR3 DNA reads TGTGCCAGCAGCCCTGGACTAAACACAGATACGCAGTATTTT.

The chain joins TRBV7-2 to TRBJ1-1; D remains ambiguous. The CDR3 has 13 residues. The germline V gene has CDR1 SGHTA and CDR2 FQGNSA. V dropped 2 bases and J dropped 4 bases, with 8 bases sitting between them. CDR3 DNA: TGTGCCAGCAGCTTATTTGAGTCCACTGAAGCTTTCTTT. Translating it yields CASSLFESTEAFF.

The rearrangement uses TRBV6-5 and TRBJ1-1, with 10 bases aligning to TRBD1. V lost 2 bases, J lost 4 bases, and 4 bases stayed unmatched. The CDR3 spans 15 residues. Germline V gene lookup returns CDR1 MNHEY and CDR2 SVGAGI. CDR3 DNA sequence: TGTGCCAGCAGTTACCACCGACAGGGGGCCACTGAAGCTTTCTTT. Residues: CASSYHRQGATEAFF.

The chain uses TRBV29-1 and TRBJ2-7, with D maybe TRBD1 (6 bases). Per the germline V gene, CDR1 is SQVTM and CDR2 is ANQGSEA. V was trimmed by 7 bases and J by 4 bases, leaving 17 bases between them. CDR3 length: 13 residues. As DNA, the CDR3 is TGCAGCGCCGGGGACATCAACTTTTACGAGCAGTACTTC. The encoded protein is CSAGDINFYEQYF.

The V call is TRBV4-2, the J call TRBJ1-2; 10 nucleotides match TRBD1. Germline trimming cut 7 bases from V and 3 bases from J; bases unmatched to any gene: 8. The CDR3 has 15 residues. Germline values: CDR1 LGHNA, CDR2 YNFKEQ. DNA for the CDR3: TGTGCCAGCACCTTCGAGGGGACAGGGGACTATGGCTACACCTTC. It yields the protein CASTFEGTGDYGYTF.

V gene TRBV4-2 combines with J gene TRBJ1-6; 8 bases map to TRBD1. V lost 4 bases to trimming and J lost 5 bases; unmatched junction nucleotides: 1. This CDR3 comprises 14 residues. Germline CDR1 and CDR2: LGHNA and YNFKEQ. For the CDR3, the DNA is TGTGCCAGCAGCCGGGACAGGAATAATTCACCCCTCCACTTT. This translates into CASSRDRNNSPLHF.

The rearrangement joins TRBV7-2 to TRBJ2-1; the match to TRBD2 covers 7 bases. V lost 1 base, J lost 13 bases, and 1 base stayed unmatched. Looked up from germline, CDR1 is SGHTA and CDR2 is FQGNSA. This CDR3 has 11 residues. CDR3 region: CASSLGLAQFF. CDR3 nucleotides: TGTGCCAGCAGCTTAGGACTAGCTCAGTTCTTC.

The table lists this clone with a count of one. V and J are TRBV12-3 or TRBV12-4 and TRBJ1-5, with D perhaps TRBD1 (6 bases). The V end was cut by 5 bases, the J end by 4 bases, with 9 bases between. The CDR3 is 13 amino acids. In DNA form, the CDR3 reads TGTGCCAGCAGTCTCAGGGGAAATCAGCCCCAGCATTTT. This sequence encodes CASSLRGNQPQHF.

The genes are TRBV7-9 and TRBJ1-2; D remains ambiguous. Germline CDR1 reads SEHNR; CDR2 reads FQNEAQ (reference sequence). The CDR3 spans 14 residues. With 5 bases removed from V and 4 bases from J, the gap between germline ends came to 14 bases. CDR3 DNA: TGTGCCAGCAGCGGCCCCGGAGGGAGCTATGGCTACACCTTC. This gives the protein CASSGPGGSYGYTF.

Concerning this clone itself: Other DNA sequences in the same sample also yield this CDR3. The rearrangement links TRBV10-3 to TRBJ1-1; D possibly corresponds to TRBD1 (5 bases). V was trimmed by 0 bases and J by 2 bases, leaving 7 bases between them. Germline CDR1 ENHRY, CDR2 SYGVKD. The CDR3 totals 14 residues. CDR3 bases: TGTGCCATCAGTGAGTCGGGGGGAAACACTGAAGCTTTCTTT. Encoded protein: CAISESGGNTEAFF.

The chain is built from TRBV5-6 and TRBJ2-1; D is unclear. Trimming removed 4 bases at V and 0 bases at J, with 14 bases between. The CDR3 length is 16 residues. Germline CDR1 SGHDT, CDR2 YYEEEE. CDR3 protein: CASSELTASSYNEQFF. The CDR3 nucleotides are TGTGCCAGCAGCGAGTTAACAGCCAGCTCCTACAATGAGCAGTTCTTC.

V is TRBV29-1 and J is TRBJ2-1; 9 bases match TRBD2. This CDR3 is built from 13 residues. Germline CDR1 SQVTM, CDR2 ANQGSEA. Trimming cost V 7 bases and J 4 bases; bases outside gene matches: 5. The CDR3 here is CSGSGGTYNEQFF. DNA of the CDR3: TGCAGCGGTAGCGGGGGAACTTACAATGAGCAGTTCTTC.

V and J are TRBV7-9 and TRBJ1-2, with TRBD1 matching over 11 bases. CDR1 is SEHNR and CDR2 is FQNEAQ in the germline V gene (reference sequence). There are 19 residues in the CDR3. V lost 1 base to trimming and J lost 8 bases; unmatched junction nucleotides: 18. The CDR3 nucleotides read TGTGCCAGCAGCTTAGTCGGGCGGGGACAGGGGGAACCTCTTTACGGCTACACCTTC. Its protein is CASSLVGRGQGEPLYGYTF. The whole variable domain, remainder taken from reference TRBV7-9 and TRBJ1-2, is DTGVSQNPRHKITKRGQNVTFRCDPISEHNRLYWYRQTLGQGPEFLTYFQNEAQLEKSRLLSDRFSAERPKGSFSTLEIQRTEQGDSAMYLCASSLVGRGQGEPLYGYTFGSGTRLTVV.

The chain links TRBV27 to TRBJ2-7, with 8 bases matching TRBD2. CDR1 is MNHEY, CDR2 SMNVEV, per germline (reference sequence). This CDR3 is 15 amino acids long. J lost 2 bases, V lost 0 bases, and 3 bases had no gene match. In DNA form, the CDR3 reads TGTGCCAGCAGTTTATCGGGGACTAGAACCTACGAGCAGTACTTC. This sequence encodes CASSLSGTRTYEQYF.

The DNA for the CDR3 is TGTGCCAGCAGCTTAGTAGGACAGGGGGCAAAACTGTTTTTT. Its protein is CASSLVGQGAKLFF. The chain combines TRBV7-9 with TRBJ1-4, with 11 bases lining up with TRBD1. V was clipped by 1 base and J by 10 bases; unmatched bases: 2. Germline V gene lookup returns CDR1 SEHNR and CDR2 FQNEAQ (reference sequence). The length of the CDR3 is 14 residues.

The chain carries TRBV2 and TRBJ1-1; TRBD1 is a possible D gene (6 bases). V lost 6 bases to trimming and J lost 0 bases, with 11 bases between them. Germline V gives CDR1 SNHLY, CDR2 FYNNEI. This CDR3 is built from 14 residues. CDR3 in amino acids: CASRGGQMNTEAFF. The CDR3, as DNA: TGTGCCAGCAGGGGTGGACAGATGAACACTGAAGCTTTCTTT. The variable domain in full, with the rest retrieved from reference TRBV2 and TRBJ1-1, is EPEVTQTPSHQVTQMGQEVILRCVPISNHLYFYWYRQILGQKVEFLVSFYNNEISEKSEIFDDQFSVERPDGSNFTLKIRSTKLEDSAMYFCASRGGQMNTEAFFGQGTRLTVV.

The chain is built from TRBV6-5 and TRBJ2-7, with 9 bases lining up with TRBD2. The V segment lost 0 bases and the J segment 4 bases; nucleotides outside the gene matches: 7. The CDR3 runs 16 residues. Germline CDR1 is MNHEY and CDR2 is SVGAGI. CDR3 sequence (DNA): TGTGCCAGCAGTTACTCGAAGGCGGGAGGGGGATACGAGCAGTACTTC. Its protein product is CASSYSKAGGGYEQYF.

The chain carries TRBV19 and TRBJ1-5; D gene ambiguous. The CDR3 runs to 13 residues. In germline, CDR1 is LNHDA, CDR2 SQIVND (reference sequence). V was pared by 3 bases and J by 7 bases, with 10 bases between. Written as DNA, the CDR3 is TGTGCCAGTAGTATTCAGGTTAGCCAGCCCCAGCATTTT. Translation: CASSIQVSQPQHF.

The chain links TRBV10-3 to TRBJ2-1; D is unresolved. The CDR3 is 16 residues long. The ends were cut back, 0 bases at V and 0 bases at J, with 9 bases in the middle. Germline loops: CDR1 ENHRY, CDR2 SYGVKD. CDR3 in DNA: TGTGCCATCAGTGAGTCACGGAAATCCTCCTACAATGAGCAGTTCTTC. Its translation is CAISESRKSSYNEQFF.

The chain has TRBV19 and TRBJ1-3, with D maybe TRBD1 (5 bases). V was shortened by 5 bases and J by 0 bases, with 11 bases between the two germline ends. From germline, CDR1 is LNHDA and CDR2 SQIVND (reference sequence). This CDR3 has 15 amino acids. Here the CDR3 reads CASSAGRSSGNTIYF. Here the CDR3 DNA reads TGTGCCAGTAGTGCGGGACGGAGCTCTGGAAACACCATATATTTT.

CDR3 in amino acids: CASSQSGIRDRVDLVEKLFF. The CDR3 DNA reads TGCGCCAGCAGTCAATCGGGGATCCGGGACAGGGTGGATTTGGTTGAAAAACTGTTTTTT. The J gene is TRBJ1-4, the V gene TRBV23-1; 9 bases match TRBD1. TRBV23-1 is known as an ORF, though its function is uncertain. The CDR3 loop spans 20 amino acids. V trimming: 0 bases; J trimming: 7 bases; junction bases outside the gene matches: 18.

The chain is built from TRBV2 and TRBJ2-3; D may be TRBD2 (7 bases). V was pared by 7 bases and J by 2 bases, with 16 bases between. CDR1 is SNHLY and CDR2 is FYNNEI in the germline V gene. This CDR3 contains 15 residues. DNA of the CDR3: TGTGCCAGCAATGGGGCGGGGGCCTACACAGATACGCAGTATTTT. Its translation is CASNGAGAYTDTQYF.

The chain joins TRBV19 to TRBJ1-4, with 8 bases lining up with TRBD1. Trimming at V came to 4 bases and at J to 10 bases, leaving 5 bases not matched to a gene. The CDR3 is made up of 13 amino acids. Germline CDR1 reads LNHDA; CDR2 reads SQIVND (reference sequence). CDR3 sequence reads: CASSTDRGGKLFF. As DNA, the CDR3 is TGTGCCAGTAGTACCGACAGGGGAGGAAAACTGTTTTTT.

The chain is built from TRBV18 and TRBJ1-5; perhaps TRBD1 as D (5 bases). Trimming shortened V by 6 bases and J by 7 bases, and 13 bases separated the two germline ends. CDR3 length: 13 residues. Germline CDR1 reads KGHSH; CDR2 reads LQKENI. The CDR3 is CASSPTREQPQHF. The CDR3 nucleotides are TGTGCCAGCTCGCCCACCAGGGAACAGCCCCAGCATTTT. Complete variable domain (other parts from reference TRBV18 and TRBJ1-5): NAGVMQNPRHLVRRRGQEARLRCSPMKGHSHVYWYRQLPEEGLKFMVYLQKENIIDESGMPKERFSAEFPKEGPSILRIQQVVRGDSAAYFCASSPTREQPQHFGDGTRLSIL.

The gene calls are TRBV19 and TRBJ1-2; TRBD1 might be the D (5 bases). V was pared by 1 base and J by 6 bases, with 24 bases between. The germline gives CDR1 LNHDA, CDR2 SQIVND (reference sequence). The CDR3 spans 18 residues. The CDR3 DNA follows: TGTGCCAGTAGTATAGTATGGGGCAGCCTTAAGGGCTATGATGGCTACACCTTC. Its protein is CASSIVWGSLKGYDGYTF.

The chain carries TRBV3-1 (or the pseudogene TRBV3-2) and TRBJ1-2; the match to TRBD1 covers 8 bases. From germline, CDR1 is LGHDT and CDR2 YNNKEL (reference sequence). With V trimmed by 1 base and J by 8 bases, 6 bases remained unmatched. The CDR3 sequence is 14 residues long. The CDR3 DNA reads TGTGCCAGCAGCCAAGCGGACAGGGTCGGAGGCTACACCTTC. Protein sequence: CASSQADRVGGYTF.

The chain links TRBV3-1 (or the pseudogene TRBV3-2) to TRBJ2-7, with 8 bases aligning to TRBD1. J lost 3 bases, V lost 4 bases, and 8 bases had no gene match. Germline loops: CDR1 LGHDT, CDR2 YNNKEL (reference sequence). The CDR3 has 15 residues. CDR3 sequence reads: CASSPRPDRDYEQYF. CDR3 nucleotides: TGTGCCAGCAGCCCGCGACCGGACAGGGACTACGAGCAGTACTTC.